The 26 T cell receptor beta chains below all came from one sample that was sequenced in a study of shared clonotypes between healthy human individuals. TCRdb keeps only in-frame clones here, not all; method: immunoSEQ multiplex PCR. Of about 2.1 million clones listed, about 93% are singletons. CD45RO negativity and positive selection for CCR7 defined naive CD8 cells, a population that excluded terminally differentiated effector memory CD45RA+ cells. The sample comprised naive CD8+ T cells from PBMCs. Source of these receptors: a man aged 18 to 30 in good health. Some clones in this sample may be carry-over from other donors' samples.

This clone was seen more than once but under ten times. Other DNA sequences in the same sample also yield this CDR3. The CDR3 nucleotides are TGTGCCAGCAGTTATGGCGGGGGAGCTTTCTTT. Protein: CASSYGGGAFF. This chain links TRBV6-5 with TRBJ1-1; weak D call: TRBD1 (5 bases). In germline, CDR1 is MNHEY, CDR2 SVGAGI. Trimming removed 3 bases from V and 10 bases from J, with 9 bases in between. The CDR3 consists of 11 residues.

This clone has a single count. This chain uses TRBV7-9 with TRBJ1-3; D ambiguous. Trimming stripped 7 bases from V and 7 bases from J, with 11 bases between. There are 12 residues in the CDR3. Germline CDR1 SEHNR, CDR2 FQNEAQ (reference sequence). Here the CDR3 DNA reads TGTGCCAGCATCACCCCGCGGAACACCATATATTTT. Translated, it gives CASITPRNTIYF.

V and J are TRBV28 and TRBJ2-1; 7 positions agree with TRBD2. Germline lookup yields CDR1 MDHEN and CDR2 SYDVKM. The CDR3 contains 17 residues. Germline trimming cut 5 bases from V and 2 bases from J; bases unmatched to any gene: 12. CDR3 nucleotides: TGTGCCAGCAGTCGTCCCCACTCTAGCGGAGCCTACAATGAGCAGTTCTTC. Amino acid sequence: CASSRPHSSGAYNEQFF.

The chain couples TRBV10-3 to TRBJ2-7, with 10 bases identical to TRBD2. This CDR3 has 16 residues. The ends lost 4 bases at V and 2 bases at J; junction bases unmatched: 8. Germline V CDR1 and CDR2: ENHRY, SYGVKD. CDR3 bases: TGTGCCATCAGTGGTGAGCGGGAGGGCCCCCCCTACGAGCAGTACTTC. Translated, it gives CAISGEREGPPYEQYF.

This chain joins TRBV11-3 and TRBJ1-1; no clear D. Germline assignment: CDR1 SGHNT and CDR2 YENEEA. V lost 1 base, J lost 1 base, and 4 bases lay in between. The CDR3 is made up of 13 amino acids. The CDR3 coding sequence is TGTGCCAGCAGCTTAGTAAGGAACACTGAAGCTTTCTTT. Translation: CASSLVRNTEAFF. The entire variable domain, with the rest obtained from reference TRBV11-3 and TRBJ1-1, is as follows: EAGVVQSPRYKIIEKKQPVAFWCNPISGHNTLYWYLQNLGQGPELLIRYENEEAVDDSQLPKDRFSAERLKGVDSTLKIQPAELGDSAVYLCASSLVRNTEAFFGQGTRLTVV.

The V and J genes are TRBV28 and TRBJ2-7, with D possibly TRBD1 on 6 matching bases. V was cut by 4 bases and J by 0 bases, with 13 bases left in between. The CDR3 totals 15 residues. Germline V gives CDR1 MDHEN, CDR2 SYDVKM. The CDR3 loop is CASSSPRQDSYEQYF. The CDR3 DNA reads as TGTGCCAGCAGTTCACCCCGACAGGACTCCTACGAGCAGTACTTC.

The chain joins TRBV7-3 to TRBJ2-1; 9 bases match TRBD2. Per germline, CDR1 SGHTA and CDR2 FQGTGA. The CDR3 is made up of 15 amino acids. V gave up 1 base and J gave up 7 bases; unmatched junction bases: 5. Written as DNA, the CDR3 is TGTGCCAGCAGCTTAATTGCGGGAGGGCCTAATGAGCAGTTCTTC. The encoded protein is CASSLIAGGPNEQFF. The variable domain in full, completed from reference TRBV7-3 and TRBJ2-1, reads GAGVSQTPSNKVTEKGKYVELRCDPISGHTALYWYRQSLGQGPEFLIYFQGTGAADDSGLPNDRFFAVRPEGSVSTLKIQRTERGDSAVYLCASSLIAGGPNEQFFGPGTRLTVL.

V gene TRBV4-1 combines with J gene TRBJ2-7; tentatively, D is TRBD1 or TRBD2 (5 bases each). V lost 1 base, J lost 6 bases, and 13 bases lay in between. The CDR3 spans 14 residues. Germline loops: CDR1 MGHRA, CDR2 YSYEKL. The CDR3 region has the DNA TGCGCCAGCAGCCAAGGGACATGGCGGGCCGAGCAGTACTTC. Protein product: CASSQGTWRAEQYF.

The chain uses TRBV4-1 and TRBJ2-7; perhaps TRBD2 as D (6 bases). Germline CDR1 is MGHRA and CDR2 is YSYEKL. CDR3 length: 15 residues. V was cut by 2 bases and J by 2 bases, with 13 bases left in between. The CDR3 nucleotides are TGCGCCAGCAGCCAAACGATAGCGGATACCTACGAGCAGTACTTC. Encoded protein: CASSQTIADTYEQYF.

The CDR3 coding sequence is TGTGCCAGCAGTCAGACCGCTAGCACAGATACGCAGTATTTT. Translation: CASSQTASTDTQYF. The rearrangement uses TRBV28 and TRBJ2-3; D is ambiguous. The CDR3 consists of 14 residues. Germline V lookup: CDR1 MDHEN, CDR2 SYDVKM. With 5 bases removed from V and 0 bases from J, the gap between germline ends came to 9 bases.

This chain joins TRBV11-1 and TRBJ2-5; D is possibly TRBD2 (5 bases). The CDR3 is 13 residues long. V was pared by 5 bases and J by 5 bases, with 12 bases between. CDR1 is SGHAT and CDR2 is FQDESV in the germline V gene (reference sequence). CDR3 sequence reads: CASSRRGEETQYF. In nucleotides, the CDR3 is TGTGCCAGCAGCCGCCGTGGGGAGGAGACCCAGTACTTC.

The genes are TRBV28 and TRBJ2-7; possibly TRBD2 for D (5 bases). The CDR3 is 15 residues long. V shed 3 bases and J shed 7 bases, with 19 bases lying between them. The germline gives CDR1 MDHEN, CDR2 SYDVKM. The CDR3 spells CASSFPARGEKEQYF. DNA for the CDR3: TGTGCCAGCAGTTTCCCCGCCCGGGGTGAGAAAGAGCAGTACTTC. The whole variable domain, filled in from reference TRBV28 and TRBJ2-7, reads DVKVTQSSRYLVKRTGEKVFLECVQDMDHENMFWYRQDPGLGLRLIYFSYDVKMKEKGDIPEGYSVSREKKERFSLILESASTNQTSMYLCASSFPARGEKEQYFGPGTRLTVT.

This chain links TRBV7-8 with TRBJ2-2; D unresolved. This CDR3 has 12 residues. CDR1 is SGHVS and CDR2 is FQNEAQ in the germline V gene. Trimming shortened V by 5 bases and J by 6 bases, and 7 bases separated the two germline ends. Here the CDR3 DNA reads TGTGCCAGCAGCCAGAGATCCGGGGAGCTGTTTTTT. Encoded protein: CASSQRSGELFF.

The V call is TRBV7-9, the J call TRBJ2-7; weak D call: TRBD1 (5 bases). Between the trimmed V and J ends, which lost 10 bases and 6 bases, there was a span of 22 bases. This CDR3 comprises 14 residues. Germline V lookup: CDR1 SEHNR, CDR2 FQNEAQ (reference sequence). In nucleotides, the CDR3 is TGTGCCACCTCAGCAGGGCTTTTTCCTCTCGAGCAGTACTTC. It is translated as CATSAGLFPLEQYF.

The chain combines TRBV4-1 with TRBJ2-1, with 10 bases lining up with TRBD2. Germline CDR1 is MGHRA and CDR2 is YSYEKL. This CDR3 region has 15 residues. The junction had 5 bases not matched to a gene; V was cut back by 4 bases and J by 5 bases. DNA of the CDR3: TGCGCCAGCAGCCGAGCGGGAGGGCCCCACAATGAGCAGTTCTTC. As protein: CASSRAGGPHNEQFF.

The chain joins TRBV9 to TRBJ2-1; D might be TRBD1 (6 bases). Trimming pared 4 bases from V and 0 bases from J, leaving 14 bases between. The CDR3 consists of 16 residues. Per the germline V gene, CDR1 is SGDLS and CDR2 is YYNGEE. In DNA, the CDR3 is TGTGCCAGCAGCTCTAGGGGGACGACCTCCTACAATGAGCAGTTCTTC. Translating gives CASSSRGTTSYNEQFF. The full variable domain, its missing parts supplied by reference TRBV9 and TRBJ2-1, is DSGVTQTPKHLITATGQRVTLRCSPRSGDLSVYWYQQSLDQGLQFLIQYYNGEERAKGNILERFSAQQFPDLHSELNLSSLELGDSALYFCASSSRGTTSYNEQFFGPGTRLTVL.

The V call is TRBV6-1, the J call TRBJ2-7; D unresolved. The germline V gene has CDR1 MNHNS and CDR2 SASEGT. Trimming cost V 6 bases and J 6 bases, with 6 bases left between them. This CDR3 spans 10 amino acids. Written as DNA, the CDR3 is TGTGCCAGCAGGGGTAGCGAGCAGTACTTC. Translating it yields CASRGSEQYF.

To note about this clone: Other DNA sequences from this sample encode an identical CDR3 as well. CDR3: CASSVGGNTGELFF. For the CDR3, the DNA is TGTGCCAGCAGCGTAGGAGGTAACACCGGGGAGCTGTTTTTT. The V call is TRBV9, the J call TRBJ2-2; D is undetermined. The V gene's germline CDR1 is SGDLS and CDR2 YYNGEE. V lost 0 bases, J lost 2 bases, and 5 bases lay in between. CDR3 length: 14 amino acids.

The chain combines TRBV7-6 with TRBJ2-1, with TRBD2 matching over 9 bases. Germline V lookup: CDR1 SGHVS, CDR2 FNYEAQ. V gave up 5 bases and J gave up 4 bases; unmatched junction bases: 12. There are 17 residues in the CDR3. The CDR3 nucleotides read TGTGCCAGCAGCCTAAAGGGTGGGCTAGCGGGATACAATGAGCAGTTCTTC. The encoded protein is CASSLKGGLAGYNEQFF. Full variable domain (outside the CDR3, taken from reference TRBV7-6 and TRBJ2-1): GAGVSQSPRYKVTKRGQDVALRCDPISGHVSLYWYRQALGQGPEFLTYFNYEAQQDKSGLPNDRFSAERPEGSISTLTIQRTEQRDSAMYRCASSLKGGLAGYNEQFFGPGTRLTVL.

The chain has TRBV4-2 and TRBJ1-2; 7 nucleotides line up with TRBD1. Germline V gene sequence: CDR1 LGHNA, CDR2 YNFKEQ. This CDR3 comprises 15 residues. The V gene end was trimmed by 0 bases and the J gene end by 6 bases; junction bases not matched to a gene: 7. CDR3 residues: CASSQDRRGDHGYTF. The CDR3 DNA sequence: TGTGCCAGCAGCCAAGATCGCAGGGGGGACCATGGCTACACCTTC.

The genes are TRBV7-3 and TRBJ2-7; no clear D. Germline CDR1 SGHTA, CDR2 FQGTGA. CDR3 size: 13 residues. Trimming shortened V by 4 bases and J by 4 bases, and 11 bases separated the two germline ends. The DNA of the CDR3 is TGTGCCAGCAGCTCGTTACCTGGTTACGAGCAGTACTTC. Its protein is CASSSLPGYEQYF.

Notes on this clone: Other nucleotide sequences in the sample specify the same CDR3. The rearrangement joins TRBV5-1 to TRBJ2-7; no clear D gene. Germline V lookup: CDR1 SGHRS, CDR2 YFSETQ. The CDR3 loop spans 14 amino acids. V was cut by 2 bases and J by 0 bases, with 9 bases left in between. The CDR3 loop is CASSFSGSSYEQYF. DNA for the CDR3: TGCGCCAGCAGCTTTTCCGGTAGCTCCTACGAGCAGTACTTC.

The V call is TRBV19, the J call TRBJ2-7, with TRBD1 matching over 8 bases. V dropped 2 bases and J dropped 4; count of bases not matched to a gene: 13. Germline CDR1 and CDR2: LNHDA and SQIVND (reference sequence). The CDR3 has 17 residues. The CDR3 sequence is CASSIHGNRGTLYEQYF. The CDR3 DNA reads TGTGCCAGTAGTATACACGGGAACAGGGGGACGTTATACGAGCAGTACTTC.

The J gene is TRBJ2-1, the V gene TRBV19; 8 bases line up with TRBD1. The V gene's germline CDR1 is LNHDA and CDR2 SQIVND (reference sequence). The V and J ends lost 6 bases and 2 bases, in that order; junction bases with no gene match: 9. The CDR3 consists of 16 residues. CDR3 DNA sequence: TGTGCCAGTAGGGAAGGGACAGGAGGGGCCTACAATGAGCAGTTCTTC. Protein: CASREGTGGAYNEQFF.

The chain is built from TRBV19 and TRBJ2-1; the D is unclear. Germline CDR1 and CDR2: LNHDA and SQIVND (reference sequence). V lost 3 bases and J 6 bases, leaving 9 bases between the germline ends. The CDR3 sequence is 13 residues long. The DNA of the CDR3 is TGTGCCAGTAGTATCCTCTTGCCCAATGAGCAGTTCTTC. It yields the protein CASSILLPNEQFF.

The rearrangement links TRBV10-3 to TRBJ2-2; D is perhaps TRBD2 (5 bases). The V gene's germline CDR1 is ENHRY and CDR2 SYGVKD. This CDR3 region has 17 residues. Trimming shortened V by 3 bases and J by 1 base, and 15 bases separated the two germline ends. The CDR3 bases are TGTGCCATCAGTGACCCGAGGGAGACCGTGAACACCGGGGAGCTGTTTTTT. It yields the protein CAISDPRETVNTGELFF.